This T cell receptor beta chain was found in a study of CD8+ T cells in alopecia areata (dated by TCRdb to the late 2010s). Regarding the study in general: Treated patients were enrolled in an open-label pilot trial of oral tofacitinib, 5 to 10 mg twice daily, for moderate-to-severe alopecia areata. The study used high-throughput TCRbeta sequencing to examine T cell clonal expansion in alopecia areata, in both the C3H/HeJ mouse model and human patients. Patients received tofacitinib for 6 to 18 months and were then followed off drug for 6 months to check for delayed response and recurrence. Clonality in the scalp was compared among normal scalp (n=4), patchy alopecia areata scalp (n=8), and alopecia totalis/universalis scalp (n=8). Tofacitinib-treated patients had biopsies at baseline and at 4 and 24 weeks of treatment, with a later scalp biopsy in several patients. The SALT score, which quantifies the percentage of affected scalp surface area, was used to measure disease severity in treated patients. RNA was obtained with the PAXgene miRNA kit for fixed scalp, the miRNeasy kit for PBMCs, and the RNeasy kit for mouse skin. On the human side, TCRbeta sequencing was run on scalp tissue and on sorted CD4+ and CD8+ peripheral blood T cells from healthy controls and from alopecia areata patients with either patchy or totalis/universalis disease. TCRbeta CDR3 regions were amplified by immunoSEQ multiplex PCR using 35 Vbeta forward and 13 Jbeta reverse primers.

The time point label here, explained by the study, means: around 24 weeks on oral tofacitinib. In the paper's terms, the treatment or condition label means: oral pan-JAK inhibitor, 5-10 mg twice daily. Lesional scalp punch biopsies and peripheral blood were obtained from alopecia areata patients. After PBMCs were isolated by density centrifugation and stained for CD3, CD4 and CD8, a FACSAria was used to sort CD4+ and CD8+ T cells. The trim is 4 bases for V and 2 bases for J, with a gap of 13 bases between the germline ends. Reading from cysteine to phenylalanine, the CDR3 counts 14 amino acids. CDR3 DNA only is kept here, 42 bases in frame from base 1. The CDR1 and CDR2 encoded by the germline V gene are SGHRS and YFSETQ. General study outcomes and caveats: Because the treated cohort was small and had only one nonresponder, larger studies are needed to examine links between baseline CD8+ expansion and response. Compared with mice, TCR sequences shared between patients were less clear, possibly partly because of HLA diversity across the patient population. Higher clonality and more expanded CD8+ clones were observed in lesional scalp than in normal scalp, particularly in alopecia totalis/universalis, a finding suggestive of antigenic drive. Resident alphabeta T cells in normal human skin are also sequenced, complicating scalp TCR repertoire analysis, unlike mouse skin dominated by gammadelta T cells. Many expanded lesional clones were found to persist in scalp and blood during tofacitinib treatment, and relapse after treatment cessation may be partly explained by this persistence. Tofacitinib significantly lowered scalp clonality and the number of expanded CD8+ clones among the top 100 scalp clones.

The table lists this clone with a few counts. There is no known antigen for this receptor. Base qualities are missing; no much larger clone stands one base away. Library generation was performed with the immunoSEQ multiplex PCR assay. RNA was extracted from all samples and reverse transcribed into cDNA, which served as template for TCR sequencing. First-strand cDNA was synthesized with SuperScript III using a 2:1 mix of oligo-dT and random hexamers. A synthetic immune receptor repertoire was used to gauge amplification bias, and whatever bias remained was removed computationally. Under the source paper's analysis protocol: Raw reads were preprocessed for error removal, and CDR3 was defined according to IMGT conventions as running from the conserved cysteine to phenylalanine. Clonality was computed by normalizing Shannon entropy by log2 of the number of productive unique TCRs and subtracting the result from 1. Whether each scalp clone was CD4 or CD8 was inferred by checking scalp TCRbeta sequences against the CD4 and CD8 repertoires from sorted blood. TCRdb took this table from immuneACCESS and kept in-frame rearrangements with V and J called. Such tables lack part of the clones; where checked against another copy, unresolved V genes explain under half of the gap, and the rest is unexplained. The D gene and trimming were derived from the DNA, and the V and J assignments and clone size from that table. For this sample there are 110,000 or so clones; approximately 51% appear just once. The ten biggest clones cover around 3.4% of the sample.

Source: CD4+ T cells sorted from blood, taken at week 24, from a patient treated with tofacitinib. This chain is built from TRBV5-1 and TRBJ2-7; a tentative D match to TRBD1 spans 5 bases. This TCR was recovered from a human donor with alopecia areata. The DNA sequence is given as TGCGCCAGCAGCCCCGTTCCAGGGCCCTACGAGCAGTACTTC. This codes for CASSPVPGPYEQYF.